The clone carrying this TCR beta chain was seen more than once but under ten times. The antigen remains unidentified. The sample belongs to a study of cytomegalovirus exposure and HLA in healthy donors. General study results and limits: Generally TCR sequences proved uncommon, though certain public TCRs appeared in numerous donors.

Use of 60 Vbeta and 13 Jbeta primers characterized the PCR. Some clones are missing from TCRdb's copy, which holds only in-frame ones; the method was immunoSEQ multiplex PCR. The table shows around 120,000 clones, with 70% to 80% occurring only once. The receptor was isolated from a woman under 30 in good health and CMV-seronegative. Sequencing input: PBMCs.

The CDR3, as DNA: TGTGCCAGTAGTATAGAGGGCAGCGTGGACTGGCCAAATGGCTACACCTTC. This sequence encodes CASSIEGSVDWPNGYTF. The chain recombines TRBV19 with TRBJ1-2, with D unresolved. Germline assignment: CDR1 LNHDA and CDR2 SQIVND (reference sequence). V lost 0 bases, J lost 6 bases, and 20 bases lay in between. The CDR3 spans 17 residues.